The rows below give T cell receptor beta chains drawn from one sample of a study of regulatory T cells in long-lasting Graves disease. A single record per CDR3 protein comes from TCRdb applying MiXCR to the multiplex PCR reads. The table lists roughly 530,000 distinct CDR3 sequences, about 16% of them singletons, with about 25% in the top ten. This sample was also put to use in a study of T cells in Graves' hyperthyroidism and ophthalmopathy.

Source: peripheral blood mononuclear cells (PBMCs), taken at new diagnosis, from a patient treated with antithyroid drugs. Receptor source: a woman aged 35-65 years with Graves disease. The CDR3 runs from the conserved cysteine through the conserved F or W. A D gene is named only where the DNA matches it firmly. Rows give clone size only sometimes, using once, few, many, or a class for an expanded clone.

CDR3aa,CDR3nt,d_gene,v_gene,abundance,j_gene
CASLYGGVGYTF,TGTGCCAGCCTTTACGGGGGGGTCGGCTACACCTTC,.,TRBV28,.,TRBJ1-2
CASSLAQLTDTQYF,TGCGCCAGCAGCTTGGCACAACTCACAGATACGCAGTATTTT,.,TRBV5-1,few,TRBJ2-3
CASSLPRQPQRDTQYF,TGCGCCAGCAGCCTACCCCGACAGCCTCAGAGGGATACGCAGTATTTT,.,TRBV5-1,many,TRBJ2-3
CACKDRISQPQHF,TGTGCCTGCAAGGACAGAATAAGTCAGCCCCAGCATTTT,.,TRBV6-1,few,TRBJ1-5
CASSRGGDPGYTF,TGTGCCAGCAGCCGAGGAGGAGATCCTGGCTACACCTTC,.,TRBV7-2,few,TRBJ1-2
CASGSGGADTQYF,TGTGCCAGCGGGTCGGGGGGCGCAGATACGCAGTATTTT,.,TRBV11-3,many,TRBJ2-3
CATSRDGTGAYEQYF,TGTGCCACCAGCAGAGACGGGACAGGGGCCTACGAGCAGTACTTC,TRBD1,TRBV15,.,TRBJ2-7
CASSLEGSSYEQYF,TGCGCCAGCAGCTTGGAGGGCAGTTCCTACGAGCAGTACTTC,.,TRBV5-1,many,TRBJ2-7
CASSQEEAGYNEQFF,TGTGCCAGCAGCCAAGAGGAAGCAGGCTACAATGAGCAGTTCTTC,.,TRBV4-2,.,TRBJ2-1
CASSRDSTSNQPQHF,TGTGCCAGCAGTCGGGACAGCACCAGCAATCAGCCCCAGCATTTT,TRBD1,TRBV12-3/TRBV12-4,few,TRBJ1-5
CASNLNRQDYGYTF,TGTGCCAGCAATCTAAATAGACAAGACTATGGCTACACCTTC,.,TRBV11-2,few,TRBJ1-2
CASGLRGGASDEQFF,TGTGCCAGCGGCCTACGCGGGGGGGCGAGCGATGAGCAGTTCTTC,TRBD2,TRBV7-9,many,TRBJ2-1
CASSPPWTTGELFF,TGTGCCAGCAGCCCCCCCTGGACCACGGGGGAGCTGTTTTTT,.,TRBV11-2,many,TRBJ2-2
CATSRTYSNQPQHF,TGTGCCACCAGCAGAACGTATAGCAATCAGCCCCAGCATTTT,.,TRBV15,.,TRBJ1-5
CASLRGGAAGELFF,TGTGCCAGCCTCCGCGGGGGGGCCGCCGGGGAGCTGTTTTTT,TRBD2,TRBV28,.,TRBJ2-2
CASRENRVAEAFF,TGTGCCAGCAGGGAGAACAGGGTCGCTGAAGCTTTCTTT,.,TRBV6-2/TRBV6-3,many,TRBJ1-1
CASSEAAASNQPQHF,TGTGCCAGCAGTGAAGCAGCAGCGTCTAATCAGCCCCAGCATTTT,.,TRBV2,many,TRBJ1-5
CASSPGLAGGLGQETQYF,TGTGCCAGCAGCCCCGGACTAGCGGGGGGGCTGGGTCAAGAGACCCAGTACTTC,TRBD2,TRBV5-6,many,TRBJ2-5
CAWSDGYEQYF,TGTGCCTGGAGTGATGGGTACGAGCAGTACTTC,.,TRBV30,many,TRBJ2-7
CASSYKGGLKSYEQYF,TGTGCCAGCAGTTACAAAGGGGGGCTTAAGTCCTACGAGCAGTACTTC,.,TRBV6-5,.,TRBJ2-7
CASSERWGSKNEQFF,TGTGCCAGCAGTGAAAGGTGGGGTAGTAAAAATGAGCAGTTCTTC,.,TRBV6-1,many,TRBJ2-1
CASSSTRSPTEAFF,TGTGCCAGCAGCTCAACCCGGTCGCCCACTGAAGCTTTCTTT,.,TRBV11-2,.,TRBJ1-1
CASGDGYGYTF,TGTGCCAGCGGGGACGGATATGGCTACACCTTC,.,TRBV12-3/TRBV12-4,many,TRBJ1-2
CASTQPPNTEAFF,TGTGCCAGCACACAACCCCCGAACACTGAAGCTTTCTTT,.,TRBV6-2/TRBV6-3,.,TRBJ1-1
CASSQEGGGTEAFF,TGTGCCAGCAGCCAAGAGGGAGGGGGCACTGAAGCTTTCTTT,.,TRBV3-1,many,TRBJ1-1
CASSFSPYAGELFF,TGTGCCAGCAGTTTTTCCCCGTACGCCGGGGAGCTGTTTTTT,.,TRBV12-3/TRBV12-4,.,TRBJ2-2
CSVTGSSNQPQHF,TGCAGCGTGACGGGCAGTAGCAATCAGCCCCAGCATTTT,.,TRBV29-1,many,TRBJ1-5
CASTGGTLSTDTQYF,TGTGCCTCTACGGGGGGGACTCTTAGCACAGATACGCAGTATTTT,TRBD2,TRBV7-9,.,TRBJ2-3
CASGGGTGELFF,TGCGCCTCTGGAGGGGGCACCGGGGAGCTGTTTTTT,.,TRBV19,.,TRBJ2-2
CASSFNSFGTRALYGYTF,TGTGCCAGCAGCTTTAATAGTTTCGGGACTCGTGCTTTATATGGCTACACCTTC,.,TRBV11-2,few,TRBJ1-2
CASSERDRGEQYF,TGTGCCAGCAGTGAACGGGACAGGGGCGAGCAGTACTTC,TRBD1,TRBV6-1,many,TRBJ2-7
CASSQDEAGGNTEAFF,TGCGCCAGCAGCCAAGATGAGGCAGGGGGGAACACTGAAGCTTTCTTT,TRBD1,TRBV4-1,.,TRBJ1-1
CASSVVSGGADTQYF,TGTGCCAGCAGCGTAGTGAGCGGGGGGGCAGATACGCAGTATTTT,TRBD2,TRBV9,.,TRBJ2-3
CASSPQGQANYGYTF,TGTGCCAGCAGCCCACAGGGACAAGCTAACTATGGCTACACCTTC,.,TRBV5-4,.,TRBJ1-2
CASSLDQTNYGYTF,TGCGCCAGCAGCTTGGACCAAACGAACTATGGCTACACCTTC,.,TRBV5-1,few,TRBJ1-2
CASSLRGVLYTDTQYF,TGTGCCAGCAGTCTCCGGGGGGTACTGTACACAGATACGCAGTATTTT,TRBD2,TRBV27,many,TRBJ2-3
CASSLEASGPQHF,TGCGCCAGCAGCTTGGAAGCCTCGGGGCCCCAGCATTTT,.,TRBV5-1,many,TRBJ1-5
CASTLGGNLAKNIQYF,TGTGCCAGCACCCTGGGAGGAAATCTAGCCAAAAACATTCAGTACTTC,.,TRBV6-2/TRBV6-3,.,TRBJ2-4
CASSFAGQGATGGYTF,TGCGCCAGCAGCTTCGCAGGACAGGGGGCGACTGGTGGCTACACCTTC,TRBD1,TRBV5-1,.,TRBJ1-2
CASSLSAGRPESGYTF,TGCGCCAGCAGCTTGAGCGCGGGACGTCCCGAGAGTGGCTACACCTTC,.,TRBV5-1,.,TRBJ1-2
CASSRARAEDTEAFF,TGCGCCAGCAGCCGGGCCCGGGCAGAGGACACTGAAGCTTTCTTT,.,TRBV4-1,few,TRBJ1-1
CASSLARPGLANNEQFF,TGTGCCAGCAGCTTAGCTAGACCGGGACTAGCGAACAATGAGCAGTTCTTC,TRBD2,TRBV7-9,.,TRBJ2-1
CASSFSGGAYEQFF,TGTGCCAGCAGTTTCAGCGGGGGGGCCTATGAGCAGTTCTTC,TRBD2,TRBV12-3/TRBV12-4,few,TRBJ2-1
CASSQDLGLAGDTQYF,TGCGCCAGCAGCCAAGATCTTGGCCTAGCTGGAGATACGCAGTATTTT,.,TRBV4-1,.,TRBJ2-3
CASSVASGPGELFF,TGTGCCAGCAGCGTAGCTAGCGGACCCGGGGAGCTGTTTTTT,TRBD2,TRBV9,few,TRBJ2-2
CASSLEQGIETQYF,TGTGCCAGCAGCTTAGAGCAGGGGATAGAGACCCAGTACTTC,.,TRBV7-6,many,TRBJ2-5
CATKDPGEETQYF,TGCGCCACCAAGGACCCGGGAGAAGAGACCCAGTACTTC,.,TRBV5-1,.,TRBJ2-5
CASSIRQGNIGYGYTF,TGTGCCAGCAGCATACGACAGGGGAATATAGGCTATGGCTACACCTTC,TRBD1,TRBV3-1,.,TRBJ1-2
CASRSGVGGDRGHEQYF,TGTGCCAGCAGATCGGGTGTAGGGGGGGACAGGGGACACGAGCAGTACTTC,TRBD1,TRBV6-1,many,TRBJ2-7